This note documents a single T cell receptor beta chain sequence. Those enrolled, adults aged roughly 18 to 100 years, came from around 24 US areas. Donors were grouped by their self-reported clinical history. All recovered Cohort 3 donors got two negative PCRs, got clearance, or saw symptom resolution. This entry is derived from a study of blood T cell repertoires in COVID-19. Looking at the study overall: The cDNA or gDNA used as material had been derived from T cells, B-cell-depleted T cells, or PBMCs.

Profiling relied on immunoSEQ multiplex PCR, and the TCRdb table lists in-frame clones only, not all of them. Of around 300,000 clones in the sample, around nine tenths were seen once. The CDR3 contains 13 residues. CDR1 LGHNA and CDR2 YSLEER come from the germline V gene. Deletions cut 0 bases from V and 6 bases from J, with 6 bases between. The TCR originated in a woman aged 18-29 years who had recovered from COVID-19. This chain uses TRBV4-3 with TRBJ1-5; D is undetermined. The sequenced material came from PBMCs or T cells enriched from blood (not recorded which). CDR3 nucleotide sequence: TGCGCCAGCAGCCAAGATCGAGGTCAGCCCCAGCATTTT. It codes for CASSQDRGQPQHF.